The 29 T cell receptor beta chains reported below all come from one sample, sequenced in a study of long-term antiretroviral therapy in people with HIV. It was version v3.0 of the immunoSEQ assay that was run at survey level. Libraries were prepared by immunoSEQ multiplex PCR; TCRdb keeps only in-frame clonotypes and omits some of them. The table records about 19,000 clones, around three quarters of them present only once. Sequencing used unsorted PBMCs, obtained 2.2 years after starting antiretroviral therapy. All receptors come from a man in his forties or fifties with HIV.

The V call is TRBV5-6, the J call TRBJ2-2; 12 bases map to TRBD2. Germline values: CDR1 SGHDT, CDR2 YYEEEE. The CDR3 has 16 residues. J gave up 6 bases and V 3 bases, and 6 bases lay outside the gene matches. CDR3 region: CASSSLAGGPAGELFF. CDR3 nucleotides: TGTGCCAGCAGCTCCCTAGCGGGGGGGCCCGCCGGGGAGCTGTTTTTT.

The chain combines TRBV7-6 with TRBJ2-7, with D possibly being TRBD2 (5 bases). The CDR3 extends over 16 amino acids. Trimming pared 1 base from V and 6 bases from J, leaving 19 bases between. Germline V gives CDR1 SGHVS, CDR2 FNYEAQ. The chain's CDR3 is CASSLDPYGLAREQYF. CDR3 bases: TGTGCCAGCAGCTTAGACCCCTATGGACTCGCACGCGAGCAGTACTTC. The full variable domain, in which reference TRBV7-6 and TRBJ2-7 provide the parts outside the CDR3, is GAGVSQSPRYKVTKRGQDVALRCDPISGHVSLYWYRQALGQGPEFLTYFNYEAQQDKSGLPNDRFSAERPEGSISTLTIQRTEQRDSAMYRCASSLDPYGLAREQYFGPGTRLTVT.

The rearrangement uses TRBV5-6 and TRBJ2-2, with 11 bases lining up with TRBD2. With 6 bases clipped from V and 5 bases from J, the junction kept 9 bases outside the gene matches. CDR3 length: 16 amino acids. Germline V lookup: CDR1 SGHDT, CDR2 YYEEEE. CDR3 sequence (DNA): TGTGCCAGCACCCTCCTAGCGGGAGGAGGGACCGGGGAGCTGTTTTTT. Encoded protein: CASTLLAGGGTGELFF.

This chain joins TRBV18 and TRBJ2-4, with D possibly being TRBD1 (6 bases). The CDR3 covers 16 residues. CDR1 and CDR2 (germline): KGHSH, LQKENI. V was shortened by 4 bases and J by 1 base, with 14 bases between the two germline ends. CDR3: CASSLRTDMAKNIQYF. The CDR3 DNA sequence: TGTGCCAGCTCACTACGGACAGATATGGCCAAAAACATTCAGTACTTC.

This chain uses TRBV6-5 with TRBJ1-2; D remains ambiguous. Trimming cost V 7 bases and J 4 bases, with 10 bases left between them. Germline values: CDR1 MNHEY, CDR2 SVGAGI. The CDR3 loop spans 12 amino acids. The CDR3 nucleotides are TGTGCCAGCACGGCCGGGAGCTATGGCTACACCTTC. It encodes CASTAGSYGYTF.

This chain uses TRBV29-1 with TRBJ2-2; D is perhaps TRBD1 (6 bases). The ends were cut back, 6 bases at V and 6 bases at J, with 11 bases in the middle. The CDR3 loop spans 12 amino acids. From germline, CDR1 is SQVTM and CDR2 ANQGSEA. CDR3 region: CSVQGGSGELFF. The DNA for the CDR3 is TGCAGCGTCCAAGGGGGATCCGGGGAGCTGTTTTTT.

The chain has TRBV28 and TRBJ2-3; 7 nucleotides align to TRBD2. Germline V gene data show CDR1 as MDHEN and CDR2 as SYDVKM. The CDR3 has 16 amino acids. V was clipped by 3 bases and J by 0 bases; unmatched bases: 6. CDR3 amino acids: CASSFPSGVSTDTQYF. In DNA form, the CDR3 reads TGTGCCAGCAGTTTTCCTAGCGGAGTTAGCACAGATACGCAGTATTTT. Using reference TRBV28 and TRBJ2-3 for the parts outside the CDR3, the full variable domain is DVKVTQSSRYLVKRTGEKVFLECVQDMDHENMFWYRQDPGLGLRLIYFSYDVKMKEKGDIPEGYSVSREKKERFSLILESASTNQTSMYLCASSFPSGVSTDTQYFGPGTRLTVL.

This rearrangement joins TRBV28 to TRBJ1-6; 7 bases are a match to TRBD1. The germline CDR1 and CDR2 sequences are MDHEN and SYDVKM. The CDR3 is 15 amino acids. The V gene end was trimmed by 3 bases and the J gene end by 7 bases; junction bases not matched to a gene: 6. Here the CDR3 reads CASSFRTGRNSPLHF. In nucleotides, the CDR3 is TGTGCCAGCAGTTTCAGGACAGGTCGGAATTCACCCCTCCACTTT.

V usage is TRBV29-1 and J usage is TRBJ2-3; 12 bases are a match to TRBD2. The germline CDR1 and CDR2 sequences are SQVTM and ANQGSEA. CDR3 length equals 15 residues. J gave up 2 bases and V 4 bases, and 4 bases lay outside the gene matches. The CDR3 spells CSVVSSGGATDTQYF. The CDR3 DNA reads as TGCAGCGTTGTGTCTAGCGGGGGGGCCACAGATACGCAGTATTTT.

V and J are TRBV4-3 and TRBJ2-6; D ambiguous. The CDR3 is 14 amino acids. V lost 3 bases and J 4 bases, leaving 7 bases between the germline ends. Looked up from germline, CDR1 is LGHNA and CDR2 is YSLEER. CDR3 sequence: CASSQQWGANVLTF. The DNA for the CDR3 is TGCGCCAGCAGCCAGCAGTGGGGGGCCAACGTCCTGACTTTC.

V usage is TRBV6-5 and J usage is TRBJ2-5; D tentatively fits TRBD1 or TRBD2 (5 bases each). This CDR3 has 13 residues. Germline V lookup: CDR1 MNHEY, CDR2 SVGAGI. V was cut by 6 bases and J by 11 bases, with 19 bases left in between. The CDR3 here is CASSGAGFREQYF. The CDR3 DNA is TGTGCCAGCAGCGGGGCAGGGTTCAGAGAGCAGTACTTC.

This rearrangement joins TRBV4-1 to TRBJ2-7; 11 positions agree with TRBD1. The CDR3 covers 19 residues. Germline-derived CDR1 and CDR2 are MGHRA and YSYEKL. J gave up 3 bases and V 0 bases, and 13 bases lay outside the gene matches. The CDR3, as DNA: TGCGCCAGCAGCCAAGATTCGGACAGGGGGCTAGCGGCGTTCTACGAGCAGTACTTC. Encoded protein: CASSQDSDRGLAAFYEQYF.

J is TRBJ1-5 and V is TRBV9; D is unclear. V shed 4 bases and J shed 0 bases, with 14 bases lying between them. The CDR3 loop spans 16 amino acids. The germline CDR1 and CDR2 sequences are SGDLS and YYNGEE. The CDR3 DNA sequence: TGTGCCAGCAGCCCGTCCGACGGCTATAGCAATCAGCCCCAGCATTTT. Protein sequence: CASSPSDGYSNQPQHF.

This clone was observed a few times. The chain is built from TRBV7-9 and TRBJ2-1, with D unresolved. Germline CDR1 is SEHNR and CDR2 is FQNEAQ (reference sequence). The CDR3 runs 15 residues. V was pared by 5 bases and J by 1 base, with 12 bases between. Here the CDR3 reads CASSPTLPSYNEQFF. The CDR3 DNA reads TGTGCCAGCAGCCCGACTCTGCCATCCTACAATGAGCAGTTCTTC.

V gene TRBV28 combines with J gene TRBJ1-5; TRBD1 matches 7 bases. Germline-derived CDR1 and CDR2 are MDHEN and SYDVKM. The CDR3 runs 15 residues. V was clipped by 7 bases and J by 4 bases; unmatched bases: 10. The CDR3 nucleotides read TGTGCCAGCACACTTTATGGGACAGAGAATCAGCCCCAGCATTTT. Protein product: CASTLYGTENQPQHF. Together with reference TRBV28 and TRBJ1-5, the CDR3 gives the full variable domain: DVKVTQSSRYLVKRTGEKVFLECVQDMDHENMFWYRQDPGLGLRLIYFSYDVKMKEKGDIPEGYSVSREKKERFSLILESASTNQTSMYLCASTLYGTENQPQHFGDGTRLSIL.

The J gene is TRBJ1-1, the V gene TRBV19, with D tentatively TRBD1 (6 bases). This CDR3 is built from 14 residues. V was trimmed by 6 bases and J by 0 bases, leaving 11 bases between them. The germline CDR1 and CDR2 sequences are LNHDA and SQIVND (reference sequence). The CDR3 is CASRLRGMNTEAFF. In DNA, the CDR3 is TGTGCCAGTAGGCTCAGGGGTATGAACACTGAAGCTTTCTTT.

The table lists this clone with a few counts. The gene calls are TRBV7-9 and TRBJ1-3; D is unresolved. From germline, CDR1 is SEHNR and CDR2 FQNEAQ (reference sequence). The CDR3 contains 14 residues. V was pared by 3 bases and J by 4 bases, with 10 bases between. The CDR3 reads CASSFERAGNTIYF. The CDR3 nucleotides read TGTGCCAGCAGCTTTGAACGCGCCGGAAACACCATATATTTT. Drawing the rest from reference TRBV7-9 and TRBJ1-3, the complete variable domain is DTGVSQNPRHKITKRGQNVTFRCDPISEHNRLYWYRQTLGQGPEFLTYFQNEAQLEKSRLLSDRFSAERPKGSFSTLEIQRTEQGDSAMYLCASSFERAGNTIYFGEGSWLTVV.

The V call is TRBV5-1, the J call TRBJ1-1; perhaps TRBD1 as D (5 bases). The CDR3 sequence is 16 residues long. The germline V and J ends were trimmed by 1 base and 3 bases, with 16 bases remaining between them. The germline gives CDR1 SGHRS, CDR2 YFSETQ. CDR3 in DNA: TGCGCCAGCAGCTTGAGTGGGAACTGGGGGGACACTGAAGCTTTCTTT. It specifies CASSLSGNWGDTEAFF.

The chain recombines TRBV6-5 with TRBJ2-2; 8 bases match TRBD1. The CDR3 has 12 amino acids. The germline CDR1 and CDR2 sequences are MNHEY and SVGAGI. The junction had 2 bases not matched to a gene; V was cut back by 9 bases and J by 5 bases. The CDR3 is CASHRGTGELFF. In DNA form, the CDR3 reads TGTGCCAGTCACAGGGGGACCGGGGAGCTGTTTTTT.

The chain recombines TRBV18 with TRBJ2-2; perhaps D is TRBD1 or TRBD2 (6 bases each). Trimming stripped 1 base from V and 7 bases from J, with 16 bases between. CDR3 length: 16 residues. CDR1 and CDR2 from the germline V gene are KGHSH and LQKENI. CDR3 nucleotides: TGTGCCAGCTCACCACTGGTCCGGGGGCAAGTCGGGGAGCTGTTTTTT. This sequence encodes CASSPLVRGQVGELFF.

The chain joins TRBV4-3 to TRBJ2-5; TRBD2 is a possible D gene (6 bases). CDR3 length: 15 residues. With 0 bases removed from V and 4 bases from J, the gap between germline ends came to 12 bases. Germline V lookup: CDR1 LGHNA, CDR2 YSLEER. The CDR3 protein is CASSQDTGVGETQYF. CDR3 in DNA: TGCGCCAGCAGCCAAGATACGGGGGTGGGAGAGACCCAGTACTTC.

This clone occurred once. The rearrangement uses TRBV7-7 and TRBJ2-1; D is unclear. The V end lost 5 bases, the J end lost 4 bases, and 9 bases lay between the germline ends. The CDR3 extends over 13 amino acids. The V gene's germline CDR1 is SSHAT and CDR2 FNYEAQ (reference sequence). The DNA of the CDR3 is TGTGCCAGCAGCCCGGGTGGTTACAATGAGCAGTTCTTC. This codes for CASSPGGYNEQFF.

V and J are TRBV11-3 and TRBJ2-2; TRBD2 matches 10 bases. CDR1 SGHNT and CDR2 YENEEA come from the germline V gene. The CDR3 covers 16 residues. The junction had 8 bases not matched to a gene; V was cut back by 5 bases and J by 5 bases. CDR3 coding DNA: TGTGCCAGCAGCCTCGTAGCGGGGGGCCGGACCGGGGAGCTGTTTTTT. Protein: CASSLVAGGRTGELFF.

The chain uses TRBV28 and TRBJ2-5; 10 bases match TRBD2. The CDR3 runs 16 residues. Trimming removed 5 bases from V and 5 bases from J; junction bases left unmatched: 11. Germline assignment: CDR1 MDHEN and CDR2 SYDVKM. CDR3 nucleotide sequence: TGTGCCAGCAGTCCACAAAGCGGGGGGGCTAGGGAGACCCAGTACTTC. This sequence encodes CASSPQSGGARETQYF.

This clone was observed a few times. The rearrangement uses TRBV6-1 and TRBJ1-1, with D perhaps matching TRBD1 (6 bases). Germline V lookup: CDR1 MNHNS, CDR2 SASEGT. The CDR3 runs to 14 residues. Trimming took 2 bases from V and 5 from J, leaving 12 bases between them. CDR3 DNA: TGTGCCAGCAGTGAAACCGGGGGCGAAACTGAAGCTTTCTTT. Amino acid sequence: CASSETGGETEAFF.

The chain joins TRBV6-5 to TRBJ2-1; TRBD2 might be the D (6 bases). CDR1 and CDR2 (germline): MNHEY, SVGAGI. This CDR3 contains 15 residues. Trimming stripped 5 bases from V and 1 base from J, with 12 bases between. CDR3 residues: CASSVRLDSYNEQFF. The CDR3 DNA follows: TGTGCCAGCAGTGTTCGACTAGATTCCTACAATGAGCAGTTCTTC.

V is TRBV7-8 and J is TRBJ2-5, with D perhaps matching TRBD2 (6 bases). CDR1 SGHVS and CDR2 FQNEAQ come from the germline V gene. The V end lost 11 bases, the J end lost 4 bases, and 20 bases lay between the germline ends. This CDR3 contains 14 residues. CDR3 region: CAAVEGRDGETQYF. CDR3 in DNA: TGTGCCGCCGTCGAAGGGCGGGACGGAGAGACCCAGTACTTC.

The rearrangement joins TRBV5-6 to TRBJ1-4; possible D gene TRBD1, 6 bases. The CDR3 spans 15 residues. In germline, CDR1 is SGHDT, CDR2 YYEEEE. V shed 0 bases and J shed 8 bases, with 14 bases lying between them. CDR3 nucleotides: TGTGCCAGCAGCTTGGGTACAGGGTACGGAGAAAAACTGTTTTTT. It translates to CASSLGTGYGEKLFF.

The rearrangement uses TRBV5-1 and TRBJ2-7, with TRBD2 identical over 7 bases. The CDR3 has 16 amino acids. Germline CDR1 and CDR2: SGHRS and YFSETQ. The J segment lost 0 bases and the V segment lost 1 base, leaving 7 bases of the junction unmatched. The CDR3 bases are TGCGCCAGCAGCTTGAAGCGGGGTGGAAGCTCCTACGAGCAGTACTTC. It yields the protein CASSLKRGGSSYEQYF.